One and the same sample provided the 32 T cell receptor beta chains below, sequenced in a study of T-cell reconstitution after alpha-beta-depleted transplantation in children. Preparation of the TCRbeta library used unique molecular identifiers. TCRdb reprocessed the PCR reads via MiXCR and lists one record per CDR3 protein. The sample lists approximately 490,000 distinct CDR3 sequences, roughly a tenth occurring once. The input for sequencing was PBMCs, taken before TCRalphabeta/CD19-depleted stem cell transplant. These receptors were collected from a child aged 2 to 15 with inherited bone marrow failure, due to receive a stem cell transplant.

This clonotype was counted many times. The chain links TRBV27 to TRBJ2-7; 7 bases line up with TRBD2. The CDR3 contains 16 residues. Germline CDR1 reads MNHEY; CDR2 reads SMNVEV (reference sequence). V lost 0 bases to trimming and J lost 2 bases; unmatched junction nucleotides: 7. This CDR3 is CASSLSGFGLAYEQYF. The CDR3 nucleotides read TGTGCCAGCAGTTTATCCGGGTTCGGACTAGCCTACGAGCAGTACTTC.

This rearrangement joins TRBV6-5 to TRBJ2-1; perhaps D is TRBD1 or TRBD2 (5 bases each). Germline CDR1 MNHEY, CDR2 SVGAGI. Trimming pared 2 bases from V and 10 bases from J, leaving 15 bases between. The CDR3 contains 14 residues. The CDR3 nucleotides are TGTGCCAGCAGTTACGGGGGATCGGTACGGGAGCAGTTCTTC. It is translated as CASSYGGSVREQFF.

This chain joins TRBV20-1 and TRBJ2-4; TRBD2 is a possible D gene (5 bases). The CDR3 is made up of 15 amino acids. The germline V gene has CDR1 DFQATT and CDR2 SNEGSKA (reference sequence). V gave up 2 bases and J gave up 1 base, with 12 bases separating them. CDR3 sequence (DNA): TGCAGTGCTAGAAGGCTAGCTGTTGCCAAAAACATTCAGTACTTC. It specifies CSARRLAVAKNIQYF.

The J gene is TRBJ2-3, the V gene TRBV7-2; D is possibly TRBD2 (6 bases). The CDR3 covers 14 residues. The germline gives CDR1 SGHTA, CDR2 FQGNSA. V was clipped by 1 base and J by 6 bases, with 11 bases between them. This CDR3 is CASSLDYGRDTQYF. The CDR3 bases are TGTGCCAGCAGCTTAGACTATGGGAGGGATACGCAGTATTTT.

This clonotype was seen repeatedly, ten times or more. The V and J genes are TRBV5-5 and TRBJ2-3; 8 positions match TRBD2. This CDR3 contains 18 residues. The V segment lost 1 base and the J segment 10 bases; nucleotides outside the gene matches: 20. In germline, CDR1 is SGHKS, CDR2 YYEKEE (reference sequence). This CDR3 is CASSLSSGRSFLGSAQYF. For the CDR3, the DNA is TGTGCCAGCAGCTTGTCAAGCGGGAGAAGTTTTTTGGGTAGTGCGCAGTATTTT.

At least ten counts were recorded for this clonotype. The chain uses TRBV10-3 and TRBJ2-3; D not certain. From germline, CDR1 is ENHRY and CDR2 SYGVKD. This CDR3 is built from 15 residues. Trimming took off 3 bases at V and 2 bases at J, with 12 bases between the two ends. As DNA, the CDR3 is TGTGCCATCAGTGAATCGTTGTCGGTCACAGATACGCAGTATTTT. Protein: CAISESLSVTDTQYF.

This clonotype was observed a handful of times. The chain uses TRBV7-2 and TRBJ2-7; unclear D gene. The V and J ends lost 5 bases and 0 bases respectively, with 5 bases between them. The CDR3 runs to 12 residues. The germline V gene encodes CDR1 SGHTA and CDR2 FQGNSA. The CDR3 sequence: CASSILSYEQYF. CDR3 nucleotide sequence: TGTGCCAGCAGCATCCTCTCCTACGAGCAGTACTTC.

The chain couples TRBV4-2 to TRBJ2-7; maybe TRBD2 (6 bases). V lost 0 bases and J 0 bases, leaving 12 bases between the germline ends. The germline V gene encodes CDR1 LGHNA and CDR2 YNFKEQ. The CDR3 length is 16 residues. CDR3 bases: TGTGCCAGCAGCCAAGAGGAGGACGGGAGCTCCTACGAGCAGTACTTC. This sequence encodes CASSQEEDGSSYEQYF.

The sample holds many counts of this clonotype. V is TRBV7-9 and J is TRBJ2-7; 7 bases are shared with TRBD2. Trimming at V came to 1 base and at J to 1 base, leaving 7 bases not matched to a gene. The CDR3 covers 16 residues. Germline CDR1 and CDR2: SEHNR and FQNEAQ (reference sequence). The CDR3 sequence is CASSLVRASGSYEQYF. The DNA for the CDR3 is TGTGCCAGCAGCTTAGTACGGGCTAGCGGTTCCTACGAGCAGTACTTC. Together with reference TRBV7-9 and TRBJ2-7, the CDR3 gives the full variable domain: DTGVSQNPRHKITKRGQNVTFRCDPISEHNRLYWYRQTLGQGPEFLTYFQNEAQLEKSRLLSDRFSAERPKGSFSTLEIQRTEQGDSAMYLCASSLVRASGSYEQYFGPGTRLTVT.

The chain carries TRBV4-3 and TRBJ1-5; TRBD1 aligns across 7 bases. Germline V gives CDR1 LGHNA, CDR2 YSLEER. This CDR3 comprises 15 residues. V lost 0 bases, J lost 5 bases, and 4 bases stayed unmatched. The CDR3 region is CASSQDIGGHQPQHF. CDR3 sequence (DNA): TGCGCCAGCAGCCAAGATATAGGGGGCCATCAGCCCCAGCATTTT.

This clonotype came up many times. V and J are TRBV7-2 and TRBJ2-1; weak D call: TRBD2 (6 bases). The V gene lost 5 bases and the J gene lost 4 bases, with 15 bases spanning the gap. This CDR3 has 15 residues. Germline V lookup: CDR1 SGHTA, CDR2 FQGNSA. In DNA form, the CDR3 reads TGTGCCAGCAGCCCCCGACTAGTAGATTACAATGAGCAGTTCTTC. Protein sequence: CASSPRLVDYNEQFF.

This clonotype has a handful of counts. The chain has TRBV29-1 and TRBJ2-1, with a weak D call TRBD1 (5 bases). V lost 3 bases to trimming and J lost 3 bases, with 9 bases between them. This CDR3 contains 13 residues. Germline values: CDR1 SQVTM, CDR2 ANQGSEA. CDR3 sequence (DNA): TGCAGCGTTGATGGCAGGGACTACAATGAGCAGTTCTTC. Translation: CSVDGRDYNEQFF.

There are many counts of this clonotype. As DNA, the CDR3 is TGTGCCACCAGCAGAGTAGGACTGGGGAGCTTGGCCTACGAGCAGTACTTC. Translated, it gives CATSRVGLGSLAYEQYF. This chain uses TRBV15 with TRBJ2-7; perhaps TRBD2 as D (5 bases). Trimming took 1 base from V and 2 from J, leaving 18 bases between them. CDR3 length equals 17 residues. Germline CDR1 reads LNHNV; CDR2 reads YYDKDF (reference sequence). The full variable domain, with the rest looked up from reference TRBV15 and TRBJ2-7, is DAMVIQNPRYQVTQFGKPVTLSCSQTLNHNVMYWYQQKSSQAPKLLFHYYDKDFNNEADTPDNFQSRRPNTSFCFLDIRSPGLGDTAMYLCATSRVGLGSLAYEQYFGPGTRLTVT.

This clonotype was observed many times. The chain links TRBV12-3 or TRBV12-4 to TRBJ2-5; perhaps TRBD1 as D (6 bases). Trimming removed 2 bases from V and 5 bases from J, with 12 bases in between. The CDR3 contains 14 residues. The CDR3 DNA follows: TGTGCCAGCAGTTTATTTCAGGGGACGGAGACCCAGTACTTC. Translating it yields CASSLFQGTETQYF.

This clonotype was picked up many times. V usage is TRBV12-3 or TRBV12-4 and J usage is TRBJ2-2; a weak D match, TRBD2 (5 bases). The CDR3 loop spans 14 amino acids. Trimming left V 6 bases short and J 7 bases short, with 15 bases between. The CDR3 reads CASSLAGPNGELFF. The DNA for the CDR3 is TGTGCCAGCAGCCTGGCGGGCCCAAACGGGGAGCTGTTTTTT.

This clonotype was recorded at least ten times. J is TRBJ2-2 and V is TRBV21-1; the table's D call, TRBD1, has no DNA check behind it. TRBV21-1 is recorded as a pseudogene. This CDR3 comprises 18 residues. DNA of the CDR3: TGTGCCAGCAGCAAAGCGAGCGGGACAGGGAAAGTCACCGGGGAGCTGTTTTTT. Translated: CASSKASGTGKVTGELFF.

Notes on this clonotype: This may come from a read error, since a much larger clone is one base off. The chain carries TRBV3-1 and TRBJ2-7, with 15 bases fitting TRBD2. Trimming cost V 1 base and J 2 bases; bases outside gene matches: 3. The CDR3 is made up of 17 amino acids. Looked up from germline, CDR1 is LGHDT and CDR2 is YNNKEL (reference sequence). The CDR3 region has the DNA TGTGCCAGCAGCCAAGCTGGACTAGCGGGAGGGCCCTACGAGCAGTACTTC. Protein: CASSQAGLAGGPYEQYF.

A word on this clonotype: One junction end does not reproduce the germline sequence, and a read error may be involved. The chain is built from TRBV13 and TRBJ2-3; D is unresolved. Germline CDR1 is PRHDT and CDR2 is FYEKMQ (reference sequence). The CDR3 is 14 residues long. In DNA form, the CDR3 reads TGTGCCAGCAGCTTCAGTGAATTGTCAGATATGCAGTATTTT. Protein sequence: CASSFSELSDMQYF.

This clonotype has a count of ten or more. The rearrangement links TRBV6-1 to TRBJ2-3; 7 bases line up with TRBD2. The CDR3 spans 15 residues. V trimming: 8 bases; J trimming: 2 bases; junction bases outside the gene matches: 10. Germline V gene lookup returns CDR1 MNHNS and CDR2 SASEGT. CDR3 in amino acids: CASSGRPLSTDTQYF. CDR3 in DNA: TGTGCCAGCTCCGGGAGGCCCTTATCCACAGATACGCAGTATTTT.

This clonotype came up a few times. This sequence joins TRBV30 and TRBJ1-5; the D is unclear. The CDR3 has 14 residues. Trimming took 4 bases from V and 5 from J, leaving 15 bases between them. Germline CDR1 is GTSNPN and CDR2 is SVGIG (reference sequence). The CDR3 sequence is CAWNDARGDQPQHF. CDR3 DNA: TGTGCCTGGAATGACGCCCGAGGAGATCAGCCCCAGCATTTT. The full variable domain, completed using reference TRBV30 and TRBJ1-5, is SQTIHQWPATLVQPVGSPLSLECTVEGTSNPNLYWYRQAAGRGLQLLFYSVGIGQISSEVPQNLSASRPQDRQFILSSKKLLLSDSGFYLCAWNDARGDQPQHFGDGTRLSIL.

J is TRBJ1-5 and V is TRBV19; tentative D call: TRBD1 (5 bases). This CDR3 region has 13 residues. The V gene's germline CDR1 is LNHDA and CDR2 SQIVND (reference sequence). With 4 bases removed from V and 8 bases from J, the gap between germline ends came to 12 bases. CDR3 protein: CASSTNQGEPQHF. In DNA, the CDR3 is TGTGCCAGTAGTACAAACCAGGGTGAGCCCCAGCATTTT. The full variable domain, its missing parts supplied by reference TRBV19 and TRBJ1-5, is DGGITQSPKYLFRKEGQNVTLSCEQNLNHDAMYWYRQDPGQGLRLIYYSQIVNDFQKGDIAEGYSVSREKKESFPLTVTSAQKNPTAFYLCASSTNQGEPQHFGDGTRLSIL.

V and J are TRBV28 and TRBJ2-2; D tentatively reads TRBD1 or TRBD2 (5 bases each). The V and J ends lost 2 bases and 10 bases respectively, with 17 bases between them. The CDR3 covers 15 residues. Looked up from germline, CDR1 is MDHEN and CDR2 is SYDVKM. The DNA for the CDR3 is TGTGCCAGCAGTTTAACTGGAGGACCGACAGAGGAGCTGTTTTTT. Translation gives CASSLTGGPTEELFF.

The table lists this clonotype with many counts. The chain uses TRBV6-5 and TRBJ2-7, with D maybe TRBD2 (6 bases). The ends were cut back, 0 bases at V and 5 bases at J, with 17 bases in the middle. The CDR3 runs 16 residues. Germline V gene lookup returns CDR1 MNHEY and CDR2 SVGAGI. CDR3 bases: TGTGCCAGCAGTTACTCCGGGACTTCGGCTTTTGACGAGCAGTACTTC. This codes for CASSYSGTSAFDEQYF.

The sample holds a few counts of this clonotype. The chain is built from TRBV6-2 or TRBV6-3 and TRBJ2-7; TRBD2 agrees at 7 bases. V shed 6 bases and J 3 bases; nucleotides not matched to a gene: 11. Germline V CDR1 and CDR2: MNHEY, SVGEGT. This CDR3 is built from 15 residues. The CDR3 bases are TGTGCCAGCAGAACGAGGCGGGAGAAGAGCTACGAGCAGTACTTC. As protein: CASRTRREKSYEQYF.

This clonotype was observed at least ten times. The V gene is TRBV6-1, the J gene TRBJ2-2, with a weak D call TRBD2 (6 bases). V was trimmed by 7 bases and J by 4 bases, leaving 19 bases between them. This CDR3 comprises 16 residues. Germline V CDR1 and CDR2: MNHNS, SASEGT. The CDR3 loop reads CASTRDLGGSTGELFF. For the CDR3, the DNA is TGTGCCAGCACCCGAGATTTGGGGGGTTCCACCGGGGAGCTGTTTTTT.

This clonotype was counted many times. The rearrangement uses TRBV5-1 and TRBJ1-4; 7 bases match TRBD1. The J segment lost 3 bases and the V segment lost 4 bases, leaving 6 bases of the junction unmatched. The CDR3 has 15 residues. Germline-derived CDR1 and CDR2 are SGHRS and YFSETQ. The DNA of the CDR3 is TGCGCCAGCAGCCCGCTACAGGGGTCTAATGAAAAACTGTTTTTT. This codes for CASSPLQGSNEKLFF.

For the CDR3, the DNA is TGCGCCAGCAGCCAACAGGGGTCTAACACAGATACGCAGTATTTT. Its protein is CASSQQGSNTDTQYF. The chain joins TRBV4-3 to TRBJ2-3, with a weak D call TRBD1 (6 bases). Trimming left V 2 bases short and J 2 bases short, with 11 bases between. This CDR3 has 15 amino acids. Germline values: CDR1 LGHNA, CDR2 YSLEER.

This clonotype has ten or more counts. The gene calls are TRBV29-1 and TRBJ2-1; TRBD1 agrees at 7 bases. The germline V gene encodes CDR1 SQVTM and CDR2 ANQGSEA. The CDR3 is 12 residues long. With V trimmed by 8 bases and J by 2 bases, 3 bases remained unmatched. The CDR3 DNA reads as TGCAGCTTTACAGGGGCCTACAATGAGCAGTTCTTC. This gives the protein CSFTGAYNEQFF.

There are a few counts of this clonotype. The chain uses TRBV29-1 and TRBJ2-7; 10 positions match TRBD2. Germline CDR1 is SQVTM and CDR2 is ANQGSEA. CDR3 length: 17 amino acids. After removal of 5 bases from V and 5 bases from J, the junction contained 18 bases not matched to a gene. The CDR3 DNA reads TGCAGCGTTAAACCGGGACTAGCGACCACCGGTCCCCACGAGCAGTACTTC. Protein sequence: CSVKPGLATTGPHEQYF.

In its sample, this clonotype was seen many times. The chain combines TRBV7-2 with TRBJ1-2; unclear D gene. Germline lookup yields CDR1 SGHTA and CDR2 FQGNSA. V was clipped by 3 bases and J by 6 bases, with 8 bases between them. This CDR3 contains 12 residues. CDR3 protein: CASSFLSDGYTF. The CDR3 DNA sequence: TGTGCCAGCAGCTTCCTGAGCGATGGCTACACCTTC.

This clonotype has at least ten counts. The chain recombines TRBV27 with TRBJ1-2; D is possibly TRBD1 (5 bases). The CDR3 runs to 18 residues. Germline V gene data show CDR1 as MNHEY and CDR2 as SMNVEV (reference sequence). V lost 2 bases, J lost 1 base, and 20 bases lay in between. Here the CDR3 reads CASSLGGPGISGNYGYTF. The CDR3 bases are TGTGCCAGCAGTTTAGGAGGGCCAGGGATCTCGGGTAACTATGGCTACACCTTC.

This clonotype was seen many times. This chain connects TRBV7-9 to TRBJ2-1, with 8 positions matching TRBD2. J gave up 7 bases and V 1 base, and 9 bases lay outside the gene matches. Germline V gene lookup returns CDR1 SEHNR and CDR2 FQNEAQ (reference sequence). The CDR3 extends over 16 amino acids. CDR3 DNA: TGTGCCAGCAGCTTAGTACGCGGGAGGATCGGGAATGAGCAGTTCTTC. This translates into CASSLVRGRIGNEQFF.